The 23 T cell receptor beta chains presented below share a single source sample, sequenced in a study of CD4+ T cells in melanoma. This table comes from immunoSEQ multiplex PCR, and its TCRdb copy is limited to in-frame clones, with some not included. Found here are 90,000 to 130,000 clones, 92% of them singletons; the top ten hold roughly 3.3%. The source material was peripheral blood. These receptors were obtained from a human donor with melanoma.

V is TRBV27 and J is TRBJ2-7; 7 nucleotides agree with TRBD1. V shed 8 bases, J shed 4 bases, and the junction held 17 bases outside the gene matches. The CDR3 covers 16 residues. The V gene's germline CDR1 is MNHEY and CDR2 SMNVEV (reference sequence). The CDR3 loop is CASLGRSKTGKYEQYF. Written as DNA, the CDR3 is TGTGCCAGCCTTGGCAGAAGTAAGACAGGGAAATACGAGCAGTACTTC.

This chain connects TRBV4-2 to TRBJ2-3; 14 bases align to TRBD2. V was pared by 0 bases and J by 5 bases, with 7 bases of the junction left unmatched. This CDR3 contains 18 residues. The germline V gene has CDR1 LGHNA and CDR2 YNFKEQ. The CDR3, as DNA: TGTGCCAGCAGCCAAGAACCGACTAGCGGGGGGGCCATAGATACGCAGTATTTT. Amino acids: CASSQEPTSGGAIDTQYF.

The V call is TRBV11-3, the J call TRBJ2-1; 7 bases agree with TRBD1. From germline, CDR1 is SGHNT and CDR2 YENEEA. J gave up 15 bases and V 2 bases, and 10 bases lay outside the gene matches. The CDR3 sequence is 13 residues long. The DNA of the CDR3 is TGTGCCAGCAGCTTAAGCCCTAACAGGGGACCGTTCTTC. Its translation is CASSLSPNRGPFF.

This clone has only a few counts. This chain connects TRBV5-1 to TRBJ2-1, with a tentative D call TRBD1 (5 bases). This CDR3 has 13 residues. CDR1 and CDR2 from the germline V gene are SGHRS and YFSETQ. V gave up 2 bases and J gave up 5 bases, with 8 bases separating them. The CDR3 nucleotides are TGCGCCAGCAGCTTCGACAGCAACAATGAGCAGTTCTTC. Translation gives CASSFDSNNEQFF.

This clone was observed once. The V gene is TRBV7-2, the J gene TRBJ2-7; no firm D call. Germline lookup yields CDR1 SGHTA and CDR2 FQGNSA. Trimming took off 0 bases at V and 2 bases at J, with 5 bases between the two ends. The length of the CDR3 is 13 residues. Written as DNA, the CDR3 is TGTGCCAGCAGCTTAGCCCCTCCCTACGAGCAGTACTTC. This encodes CASSLAPPYEQYF.

This chain uses TRBV4-3 with TRBJ1-5, with 10 nucleotides matching TRBD1. The germline V gene encodes CDR1 LGHNA and CDR2 YSLEER. The CDR3 is 16 amino acids. V gave up 0 bases and J gave up 7 bases; unmatched junction bases: 6. This CDR3 reads CASSQELGQGHQPQHF. The CDR3 nucleotides read TGCGCCAGCAGCCAAGAGTTGGGACAGGGGCACCAGCCCCAGCATTTT.

V and J are TRBV2 and TRBJ2-1; 7 nucleotides line up with TRBD1. Per the germline V gene, CDR1 is SNHLY and CDR2 is FYNNEI. CDR3 size: 14 residues. The junction had 6 bases not matched to a gene; V was cut back by 9 bases and J by 1 base. DNA of the CDR3: TGTGCCAGTTGGGGACAGCGTTCCTACAATGAGCAGTTCTTC. It translates to CASWGQRSYNEQFF. The full variable domain, completed using reference TRBV2 and TRBJ2-1, is EPEVTQTPSHQVTQMGQEVILRCVPISNHLYFYWYRQILGQKVEFLVSFYNNEISEKSEIFDDQFSVERPDGSNFTLKIRSTKLEDSAMYFCASWGQRSYNEQFFGPGTRLTVL.

DNA for the CDR3: TGTGCCAGCTCACCAGTCAGACAGAGTTACACCGGGGAGCTGTTTTTT. Its protein product is CASSPVRQSYTGELFF. The chain is built from TRBV18 and TRBJ2-2, with D perhaps matching TRBD1 (5 bases). The CDR3 extends over 16 amino acids. Trimming removed 2 bases from V and 3 bases from J, with 13 bases in between. Per the germline V gene, CDR1 is KGHSH and CDR2 is LQKENI. Combining the CDR3 with reference TRBV18 and TRBJ2-2 gives the whole variable domain NAGVMQNPRHLVRRRGQEARLRCSPMKGHSHVYWYRQLPEEGLKFMVYLQKENIIDESGMPKERFSAEFPKEGPSILRIQQVVRGDSAAYFCASSPVRQSYTGELFFGEGSRLTVL.

This sequence joins TRBV19 and TRBJ2-1, with 7 bases aligning to TRBD2. There are 14 residues in the CDR3. With V trimmed by 6 bases and J by 2 bases, 4 bases remained unmatched. Germline CDR1 and CDR2: LNHDA and SQIVND (reference sequence). The DNA for the CDR3 is TGTGCCAGTAGCAAGCGGGGTCCCTACAATGAGCAGTTCTTC. The encoded protein is CASSKRGPYNEQFF.

V gene TRBV7-9 combines with J gene TRBJ2-7; the match to TRBD1 covers 8 bases. Germline CDR1 reads SEHNR; CDR2 reads FQNEAQ (reference sequence). With 4 bases clipped from V and 2 bases from J, the junction kept 16 bases outside the gene matches. CDR3 length: 18 residues. CDR3 region: CASSSYRGTGTGAYEQYF. The CDR3 nucleotides read TGTGCCAGCAGCTCATATAGGGGAACCGGGACAGGCGCCTACGAGCAGTACTTC.

The genes are TRBV6-6 and TRBJ2-5; D is possibly TRBD1 (6 bases). From germline, CDR1 is MNHNY and CDR2 SVGAGI (reference sequence). The CDR3 is 14 amino acids. Trimming took off 4 bases at V and 5 bases at J, with 14 bases between the two ends. The CDR3 DNA reads TGTGCCAGCAGTTCCCCTGGACAGTCCGAGACCCAGTACTTC. Its protein product is CASSSPGQSETQYF.

This chain uses TRBV19 with TRBJ2-3; no reliable D call. V dropped 3 bases and J dropped 0 bases, with 10 bases sitting between them. This CDR3 has 15 amino acids. CDR1 LNHDA and CDR2 SQIVND come from the germline V gene (reference sequence). The CDR3 nucleotides read TGTGCCAGTAGTATGGCAGCCGATAGCACAGATACGCAGTATTTT. It translates to CASSMAADSTDTQYF.

The J gene is TRBJ2-1, the V gene TRBV7-3; 8 nucleotides match TRBD2. The junction had 8 bases not matched to a gene; V was cut back by 5 bases and J by 2 bases. Germline V gene data show CDR1 as SGHTA and CDR2 as FQGTGA. This CDR3 has 16 residues. CDR3 sequence (DNA): TGTGCCAGCAGCGGGCCTGCCGGGGGGGCCTACAATGAGCAGTTCTTC. Amino acid sequence: CASSGPAGGAYNEQFF.

This clone appeared once. In DNA form, the CDR3 reads TGCGCCAGCAGCTTGGTTCGCGGGGCGAACACCGGGGAGCTGTTTTTT. Translated, it gives CASSLVRGANTGELFF. The chain combines TRBV5-1 with TRBJ2-2; maybe TRBD2 (6 bases). The V end was cut by 0 bases, the J end by 0 bases, with 9 bases between. The germline V gene encodes CDR1 SGHRS and CDR2 YFSETQ. The CDR3 is made up of 16 amino acids.

The J gene is TRBJ1-4, the V gene TRBV5-1; D may be TRBD1 (5 bases). Germline V CDR1 and CDR2: SGHRS, YFSETQ. The CDR3 runs to 15 residues. Trimming pared 4 bases from V and 6 bases from J, leaving 16 bases between. The CDR3 nucleotides read TGCGCCAGCAGCGGCCGCGGGGGAGGGGATGAAAAACTGTTTTTT. As protein: CASSGRGGGDEKLFF.

The chain has TRBV10-3 and TRBJ2-3; 13 bases are a match to TRBD2. The ends lost 4 bases at V and 1 base at J; junction bases unmatched: 5. The V gene's germline CDR1 is ENHRY and CDR2 SYGVKD. The CDR3 is made up of 17 amino acids. The CDR3 region is CAISGTSGGRGTDTQYF. CDR3 in DNA: TGTGCCATCAGTGGGACTAGCGGGGGCCGGGGCACAGATACGCAGTATTTT.

In its sample, this clone was seen a few times. The V and J genes are TRBV15 and TRBJ1-6; D gene uncertain. The CDR3 contains 12 residues. Germline CDR1 LNHNV, CDR2 YYDKDF (reference sequence). Trimming shortened V by 0 bases and J by 10 bases, and 4 bases separated the two germline ends. This CDR3 is CATSRDSSPLHF. The CDR3, as DNA: TGTGCCACCAGCAGAGATTCCTCACCCCTCCACTTT.

This sequence joins TRBV7-2 and TRBJ1-4; D is undetermined. The germline V and J ends were trimmed by 1 base and 7 bases, with 7 bases remaining between them. Per germline, CDR1 SGHTA and CDR2 FQGNSA. The CDR3 is 13 residues long. The CDR3 spells CASSLGVGEKLFF. CDR3 sequence (DNA): TGTGCCAGCAGCTTAGGGGTGGGTGAAAAACTGTTTTTT. The complete variable domain, with remaining parts taken from reference TRBV7-2 and TRBJ1-4, reads GAGVSQSPSNKVTEKGKDVELRCDPISGHTALYWYRQSLGQGLEFLIYFQGNSAPDKSGLPSDRFSAERTGGSVSTLTIQRTQQEDSAVYLCASSLGVGEKLFFGSGTQLSVL.

The chain has TRBV29-1 and TRBJ1-4; maybe TRBD1 (5 bases). Deletions cut 8 bases from V and 7 bases from J, with 17 bases between. This CDR3 has 13 amino acids. CDR1 and CDR2 from the germline V gene are SQVTM and ANQGSEA. The CDR3 region has the DNA TGCAGCTCGGCGGGGGGTATGGGTGAAAAACTGTTTTTT. As protein: CSSAGGMGEKLFF.

This rearrangement joins TRBV5-1 to TRBJ2-3; D is ambiguous. Germline CDR1 is SGHRS and CDR2 is YFSETQ. This CDR3 is 14 amino acids long. Trimming pared 0 bases from V and 3 bases from J, leaving 8 bases between. Here the CDR3 reads CASSLAGDTDTQYF. The CDR3 DNA reads TGCGCCAGCAGCTTGGCCGGTGATACAGATACGCAGTATTTT. The whole variable domain, filled in from reference TRBV5-1 and TRBJ2-3, reads KAGVTQTPRYLIKTRGQQVTLSCSPISGHRSVSWYQQTPGQGLQFLFEYFSETQRNKGNFPGRFSGRQFSNSRSEMNVSTLELGDSALYLCASSLAGDTDTQYFGPGTRLTVL.

The chain carries TRBV5-1 and TRBJ2-2, with a tentative D call TRBD1 (5 bases). Germline V gene lookup returns CDR1 SGHRS and CDR2 YFSETQ. V was cut by 0 bases and J by 3 bases, with 9 bases left in between. CDR3 length: 15 residues. CDR3 DNA sequence: TGCGCCAGCAGCTTGGTCGGCAGGGACACCGGGGAGCTGTTTTTT. Translation: CASSLVGRDTGELFF. The variable domain in full, with the rest retrieved from reference TRBV5-1 and TRBJ2-2, is KAGVTQTPRYLIKTRGQQVTLSCSPISGHRSVSWYQQTPGQGLQFLFEYFSETQRNKGNFPGRFSGRQFSNSRSEMNVSTLELGDSALYLCASSLVGRDTGELFFGEGSRLTVL.

The gene calls are TRBV2 and TRBJ1-1, with D possibly being TRBD1 (6 bases). CDR1 and CDR2 from the germline V gene are SNHLY and FYNNEI. The CDR3 is made up of 13 amino acids. Deletions cut 6 bases from V and 7 bases from J, with 15 bases between. Here the CDR3 reads CASRQGTSGEAFF. In DNA form, the CDR3 reads TGTGCCAGCAGACAGGGAACGAGTGGTGAAGCTTTCTTT.

This rearrangement joins TRBV27 to TRBJ2-7; TRBD2 aligns across 12 bases. The CDR3 length is 15 residues. In germline, CDR1 is MNHEY, CDR2 SMNVEV (reference sequence). The V and J ends lost 0 bases and 3 bases, in that order; junction bases with no gene match: 0. The CDR3 is CASSLSTSGGYEQYF. The DNA for the CDR3 is TGTGCCAGCAGTTTATCGACTAGCGGGGGCTACGAGCAGTACTTC.